These 32 T cell receptor beta chains share one sample of origin, sequenced in a study of OX40 agonist ivuxolimab in advanced cancers. Generated by immunoSEQ multiplex PCR, the TCRdb table keeps only in-frame clones and is missing some. The table lists around 74,000 clones, more than 80% of them singletons. This specimen consisted of CD4+ or CD8+ T cells sorted from blood, obtained in a trial of the OX40 agonist ivuxolimab. These receptors all stem from an adult with an advanced solid tumor such as melanoma, head and neck, liver or kidney cancer.

The CDR3 protein is CASSLAPGQGADEQYF. The CDR3 DNA reads as TGTGCCAGCAGCTTAGCCCCGGGACAGGGGGCTGACGAGCAGTACTTC. The gene calls are TRBV11-1 and TRBJ2-7; 12 bases align to TRBD1. The CDR3 has 16 amino acids. V shed 0 bases, J shed 5 bases, and the junction held 5 bases outside the gene matches. CDR1 is SGHAT and CDR2 is FQDESV in the germline V gene (reference sequence).

The chain links TRBV5-1 to TRBJ2-1; 14 positions agree with TRBD2. Losses at the gene ends were 3 bases for V and 0 bases for J; bases not matched to a gene: 2. In germline, CDR1 is SGHRS, CDR2 YFSETQ. The CDR3 runs to 17 residues. The CDR3 nucleotides are TGCGCCAGCAGCTCCGGACTAGCGGGAGGCTCCTACAATGAGCAGTTCTTC. Amino acids: CASSSGLAGGSYNEQFF.

This sequence joins TRBV6-1 and TRBJ2-7; the match to TRBD2 covers 7 bases. CDR3 length equals 13 residues. The trim removed 4 bases at V and 4 bases at J, leaving 4 bases unmatched. Germline V gene data show CDR1 as MNHNS and CDR2 as SASEGT. CDR3 sequence: CASSVRENYEQYF. DNA of the CDR3: TGTGCCAGCAGTGTGCGGGAGAATTACGAGCAGTACTTC.

This clone has a single count. The V and J genes are TRBV5-5 and TRBJ1-6, with 7 bases fitting TRBD1. The CDR3 sequence is 15 residues long. Germline CDR1 SGHKS, CDR2 YYEKEE (reference sequence). Losses at the gene ends were 4 bases for V and 5 bases for J; bases not matched to a gene: 6. CDR3 nucleotide sequence: TGTGCCAGCAGCCACTCGACAGGGAATAATTCACCCCTCCACTTT. Encoded protein: CASSHSTGNNSPLHF.

This chain uses TRBV2 with TRBJ2-5, with 12 bases fitting TRBD1. Germline values: CDR1 SNHLY, CDR2 FYNNEI. The CDR3 contains 16 residues. V lost 6 bases to trimming and J lost 1 base; unmatched junction nucleotides: 6. For the CDR3, the DNA is TGTGCCAGCAGGGGACAGGGGGCGCTCGGCCAAGAGACCCAGTACTTC. Its translation: CASRGQGALGQETQYF.

This clone has just one count. This chain uses TRBV18 with TRBJ1-3; D gene unclear. The CDR3 extends over 14 amino acids. CDR1 is KGHSH, CDR2 LQKENI, per germline. The ends were cut back, 3 bases at V and 4 bases at J, with 10 bases in the middle. The CDR3 region has the DNA TGTGCCAGCTCACCCGACCTGAACGGAAACACCATATATTTT. Encoded protein: CASSPDLNGNTIYF.

This chain uses TRBV10-3 with TRBJ1-5, with TRBD1 matching 10 bases. CDR3 length: 15 amino acids. The germline V gene encodes CDR1 ENHRY and CDR2 SYGVKD. J gave up 5 bases and V 3 bases, and 4 bases lay outside the gene matches. The CDR3 is CAISDQTGGHQPQHF. The CDR3 region has the DNA TGTGCCATCAGTGACCAGACAGGGGGCCATCAGCCCCAGCATTTT.

This clone showed up just a few times. The chain carries TRBV19 and TRBJ1-1, with D unclear. With 4 bases removed from V and 1 base from J, the gap between germline ends came to 13 bases. The CDR3 consists of 15 residues. CDR1 and CDR2 from the germline V gene are LNHDA and SQIVND (reference sequence). Here the CDR3 DNA reads TGTGCCAGTAGTACGTCCCCCCCCGGGAACACTGAAGCTTTCTTT. Translated, it gives CASSTSPPGNTEAFF.

This chain connects TRBV7-8 to TRBJ1-3; maybe TRBD1 (5 bases). CDR3 length: 14 residues. V was shortened by 5 bases and J by 8 bases, with 16 bases between the two germline ends. Germline assignment: CDR1 SGHVS and CDR2 FQNEAQ. CDR3 region: CASSHSAQGDTIYF. The CDR3 DNA reads as TGTGCCAGCAGCCATAGTGCCCAGGGAGACACCATATATTTT.

The chain recombines TRBV7-8 with TRBJ1-2; perhaps TRBD1 as D (5 bases). The V gene lost 6 bases and the J gene lost 8 bases, with 19 bases spanning the gap. Germline CDR1 SGHVS, CDR2 FQNEAQ. CDR3 length: 14 amino acids. The CDR3 DNA follows: TGTGCCAGCAGTAATAAAAGAGACAGTCAGGGCTACACCTTC. Translated, it gives CASSNKRDSQGYTF.

This rearrangement joins TRBV30 to TRBJ1-5, with D hard to call. The CDR3 runs to 12 residues. Trimming took off 2 bases at V and 4 bases at J, with 6 bases between the two ends. Per germline, CDR1 GTSNPN and CDR2 SVGIG (reference sequence). CDR3 nucleotides: TGTGCCTGGAGTCCGATTAATCAGCCCCAGCATTTT. It encodes CAWSPINQPQHF. The full variable domain, completed using reference TRBV30 and TRBJ1-5, is SQTIHQWPATLVQPVGSPLSLECTVEGTSNPNLYWYRQAAGRGLQLLFYSVGIGQISSEVPQNLSASRPQDRQFILSSKKLLLSDSGFYLCAWSPINQPQHFGDGTRLSIL.

The chain carries TRBV6-8 and TRBJ2-7; TRBD2 is a possible D gene (7 bases). Trimming left V 3 bases short and J 0 bases short, with 15 bases between. This CDR3 region has 16 residues. Per the germline V gene, CDR1 is MNHGY and CDR2 is SAAAGT. CDR3 sequence (DNA): TGTGCCAGCAGTTATGAGGGGGGGGATTCCTCCTACGAGCAGTACTTC. It is translated as CASSYEGGDSSYEQYF.

The rearrangement joins TRBV6-4 to TRBJ2-3, with D possibly being TRBD1 (5 bases). Trimming removed 7 bases from V and 2 bases from J, with 19 bases in between. The CDR3 is 16 residues long. CDR1 is MRHNA and CDR2 is SNTAGT in the germline V gene. The CDR3 region has the DNA TGTGCCAGCACTCCGAAACGTGACAGAGACACAGATACGCAGTATTTT. As protein: CASTPKRDRDTDTQYF.

The chain is built from TRBV28 and TRBJ2-4, with a possible D match to TRBD2 (5 bases). The CDR3 extends over 14 amino acids. Trimming stripped 3 bases from V and 1 base from J, with 7 bases between. The germline gives CDR1 MDHEN, CDR2 SYDVKM. The CDR3 coding sequence is TGTGCCAGCAGTTTCGGCGGGGCCAAAAACATTCAGTACTTC. It translates to CASSFGGAKNIQYF.

V is TRBV7-8 and J is TRBJ1-6; D is perhaps TRBD1 (5 bases). The CDR3 contains 15 residues. V was clipped by 0 bases and J by 7 bases, with 10 bases between them. CDR1 is SGHVS and CDR2 is FQNEAQ in the germline V gene. The CDR3 DNA is TGTGCCAGCAGCTTAGCGTCAGGGTACAATTCACCCCTCCACTTT. Translated, it gives CASSLASGYNSPLHF.

This sequence joins TRBV2 and TRBJ2-3, with a possible D match to TRBD2 (6 bases). CDR1 and CDR2 (germline): SNHLY, FYNNEI. The V end lost 3 bases, the J end lost 2 bases, and 12 bases lay between the germline ends. This CDR3 is 15 amino acids long. The CDR3 spells CASSDLALNTDTQYF. In nucleotides, the CDR3 is TGTGCCAGCAGTGACCTAGCGCTAAACACAGATACGCAGTATTTT.

This clone was counted between two and nine times. The chain is built from TRBV9 and TRBJ1-2; D remains unclear. Trimming left V 1 base short and J 4 bases short, with 8 bases between. The CDR3 is made up of 13 amino acids. Per germline, CDR1 SGDLS and CDR2 YYNGEE. Here the CDR3 DNA reads TGTGCCAGCAGCGTACGGATTGCCTATGGCTACACCTTC. Residues: CASSVRIAYGYTF.

This chain connects TRBV28 to TRBJ1-4; 10 bases map to TRBD1. CDR1 and CDR2 (germline): MDHEN, SYDVKM. V gave up 2 bases and J gave up 8 bases; unmatched junction bases: 8. The CDR3 totals 16 residues. CDR3 DNA: TGTGCCAGCAGTTTACACCGACAGGGGGCGCGGGAAAAACTGTTTTTT. Protein sequence: CASSLHRQGAREKLFF.

The V gene is TRBV19, the J gene TRBJ2-3; 8 positions agree with TRBD1. The length of the CDR3 is 17 residues. With 1 base clipped from V and 1 base from J, the junction kept 7 bases outside the gene matches. CDR1 is LNHDA, CDR2 SQIVND, per germline (reference sequence). CDR3 DNA: TGTGCCAGTAGTATAGTAGGCGACAGGGGCCGCACAGATACGCAGTATTTT. This encodes CASSIVGDRGRTDTQYF.

V is TRBV2 and J is TRBJ2-2; D is unresolved. Germline V gene lookup returns CDR1 SNHLY and CDR2 FYNNEI. The germline V and J ends were trimmed by 5 bases and 7 bases, with 8 bases remaining between them. CDR3 length equals 12 residues. The CDR3 reads CASSRTDGELFF. In DNA form, the CDR3 reads TGTGCCAGCAGTAGAACGGACGGGGAGCTGTTTTTT.

V is TRBV9 and J is TRBJ2-1; D is perhaps TRBD2 (7 bases). This CDR3 contains 14 residues. Germline V gene sequence: CDR1 SGDLS, CDR2 YYNGEE. The V end lost 4 bases, the J end lost 6 bases, and 14 bases lay between the germline ends. DNA of the CDR3: TGTGCCAGCAGCTTTGCGGGGGCTTCCAATGAGCAGTTCTTC. It encodes CASSFAGASNEQFF. The full variable domain, completed using reference TRBV9 and TRBJ2-1, is DSGVTQTPKHLITATGQRVTLRCSPRSGDLSVYWYQQSLDQGLQFLIQYYNGEERAKGNILERFSAQQFPDLHSELNLSSLELGDSALYFCASSFAGASNEQFFGPGTRLTVL.

The J gene is TRBJ1-1, the V gene TRBV30; tentative D call: TRBD1 (6 bases). CDR1 GTSNPN and CDR2 SVGIG come from the germline V gene (reference sequence). The V gene lost 3 bases and the J gene lost 11 bases, with 22 bases spanning the gap. The CDR3 extends over 14 amino acids. The CDR3 bases are TGTGCCTGGAGCCAATACAGGGTAAGACTGTCGGCTTTCTTT. This translates into CAWSQYRVRLSAFF.

The chain joins TRBV15 to TRBJ2-7; no clear D. Trimming left V 3 bases short and J 3 bases short, with 15 bases between. Germline values: CDR1 LNHNV, CDR2 YYDKDF (reference sequence). The CDR3 is 15 residues long. The CDR3 nucleotides read TGTGCCACCAGCAGCTCCGGGCCCCGAGGCTACGAGCAGTACTTC. Translation: CATSSSGPRGYEQYF.

The chain combines TRBV19 with TRBJ2-3, with TRBD2 matching over 7 bases. Trimming at V came to 5 bases and at J to 0 bases, leaving 11 bases not matched to a gene. This CDR3 is 17 amino acids long. Germline CDR1 is LNHDA and CDR2 is SQIVND (reference sequence). Here the CDR3 reads CASSPPRISGSTDTQYF. In nucleotides, the CDR3 is TGTGCCAGTAGTCCACCCCGGATTAGCGGGAGCACAGATACGCAGTATTTT.

The count of this clone is one. The chain carries TRBV9 and TRBJ2-3; the D gene is possibly TRBD2 (6 bases). In germline, CDR1 is SGDLS, CDR2 YYNGEE. This CDR3 is 14 amino acids long. Trimming stripped 5 bases from V and 2 bases from J, with 12 bases between. The CDR3 here is CASRPSVATDTQYF. CDR3 DNA sequence: TGTGCCAGCAGGCCTAGCGTCGCCACAGATACGCAGTATTTT.

This clone was detected only a few times. The chain is built from TRBV7-9 and TRBJ1-5, with a tentative D call TRBD1 (6 bases). The CDR3 spans 14 residues. Per the germline V gene, CDR1 is SEHNR and CDR2 is FQNEAQ (reference sequence). V shed 5 bases and J shed 1 base, with 9 bases lying between them. CDR3 sequence reads: CASSAGGSNQPQHF. CDR3 nucleotide sequence: TGTGCCAGCAGCGCGGGGGGCAGCAATCAGCCCCAGCATTTT. The complete variable domain, with remaining parts taken from reference TRBV7-9 and TRBJ1-5, reads DTGVSQNPRHKITKRGQNVTFRCDPISEHNRLYWYRQTLGQGPEFLTYFQNEAQLEKSRLLSDRFSAERPKGSFSTLEIQRTEQGDSAMYLCASSAGGSNQPQHFGDGTRLSIL.

V and J are TRBV28 and TRBJ2-2; weak D call: TRBD1 (6 bases). V was shortened by 5 bases and J by 5 bases, with 12 bases between the two germline ends. The germline V gene encodes CDR1 MDHEN and CDR2 SYDVKM. This CDR3 spans 14 amino acids. CDR3 residues: CASSPNRETGELFF. CDR3 coding DNA: TGTGCCAGCAGTCCCAACAGGGAAACCGGGGAGCTGTTTTTT.

The genes are TRBV7-3 and TRBJ2-2; D gene ambiguous. The V gene lost 1 base and the J gene lost 8 bases, with 17 bases spanning the gap. Germline CDR1 SGHTA, CDR2 FQGTGA. The CDR3 spans 16 residues. CDR3 protein: CASSLRPATELGELFF. DNA for the CDR3: TGTGCCAGCAGCTTAAGACCGGCCACGGAGTTGGGGGAGCTGTTTTTT.

This chain connects TRBV5-6 to TRBJ2-7, with D perhaps TRBD2 (6 bases). The CDR3 is 16 amino acids. CDR1 is SGHDT and CDR2 is YYEEEE in the germline V gene. V lost 4 bases, J lost 3 bases, and 20 bases lay in between. The CDR3 DNA reads as TGTGCCAGCAGCCCGAAACCCCAGCCGGGGGACTACGAGCAGTACTTC. Translation: CASSPKPQPGDYEQYF.

This clone was seen at least ten times. The V call is TRBV7-2, the J call TRBJ2-2; the match to TRBD2 covers 8 bases. This CDR3 has 16 residues. Germline trimming cut 7 bases from V and 5 bases from J; bases unmatched to any gene: 12. CDR1 SGHTA and CDR2 FQGNSA come from the germline V gene. DNA of the CDR3: TGTGCCAGCAAAGCGCCAGCGGGAGTGTGGACCGGGGAGCTGTTTTTT. It specifies CASKAPAGVWTGELFF.

This clone was observed a few times. The chain recombines TRBV2 with TRBJ1-5, with D hard to call. This CDR3 region has 14 residues. The germline gives CDR1 SNHLY, CDR2 FYNNEI. With 8 bases removed from V and 3 bases from J, the gap between germline ends came to 14 bases. The CDR3 spells CASRAPNYNQPQHF. The CDR3 DNA follows: TGTGCCAGCCGAGCCCCGAACTACAATCAGCCCCAGCATTTT. The whole variable domain, remainder taken from reference TRBV2 and TRBJ1-5, is EPEVTQTPSHQVTQMGQEVILRCVPISNHLYFYWYRQILGQKVEFLVSFYNNEISEKSEIFDDQFSVERPDGSNFTLKIRSTKLEDSAMYFCASRAPNYNQPQHFGDGTRLSIL.

V is TRBV5-3 and J is TRBJ2-7; D is possibly TRBD2 (5 bases). TRBV5-3 has ORF status, its function being uncertain. The ends were cut back, 5 bases at V and 2 bases at J, with 11 bases in the middle. The CDR3 extends over 13 amino acids. The CDR3 sequence is CARRRLQTYEQYF. The CDR3 bases are TGTGCCAGAAGGAGACTACAGACCTACGAGCAGTACTTC.